The 14 T cell receptor beta chains listed next were all sequenced from one sample in a study of T cell responses to AZD1222 COVID-19 vaccine. Assay used: immunoSEQ multiplex PCR; TCRdb lists only in-frame clones, some missing. Here the sample spans approximately 130,000 clones, 93% being singletons. This material consisted of peripheral blood, taken on day 0 of AZD1222 vaccination. The receptors stem from an adult in good health.

The chain employs TRBV14 and TRBJ2-3; tentative D call: TRBD2 (6 bases). Trimming removed 7 bases from V and 4 bases from J, with 18 bases in between. Germline-derived CDR1 and CDR2 are SGHDN and FVKESK. CDR3 length: 15 amino acids. The CDR3, as DNA: TGTGCCAGCACTCCTAGCTACGGAGGGTCAGATACGCAGTATTTT. It encodes CASTPSYGGSDTQYF.

V gene TRBV19 combines with J gene TRBJ2-7, with TRBD2 as a possible D gene (6 bases). The CDR3 covers 13 residues. Trimming took off 1 base at V and 9 bases at J, with 13 bases between the two ends. Germline-derived CDR1 and CDR2 are LNHDA and SQIVND (reference sequence). The CDR3 bases are TGTGCCAGTAGTATAGTCCCCCCGGAGGGGCAGTACTTC. Residues: CASSIVPPEGQYF.

The V call is TRBV29-1, the J call TRBJ2-5; D call uncertain. Germline V gene lookup returns CDR1 SQVTM and CDR2 ANQGSEA. The CDR3 contains 13 residues. V was shortened by 7 bases and J by 5 bases, with 17 bases between the two germline ends. This CDR3 reads CSARAPLAETQYF. The CDR3 DNA reads as TGCAGCGCTAGGGCCCCCCTGGCGGAGACCCAGTACTTC.

The gene calls are TRBV2 and TRBJ1-6, with a possible D match to TRBD1 (5 bases). CDR1 is SNHLY, CDR2 FYNNEI, per germline. This CDR3 region has 14 residues. Trimming removed 6 bases at V and 8 bases at J, with 14 bases between. CDR3 protein: CASSLQGKDSPLHF. The CDR3 nucleotides read TGTGCCAGCAGCCTCCAGGGAAAGGATTCACCCCTCCACTTT.

The genes are TRBV3-1 (or the pseudogene TRBV3-2) and TRBJ2-1; D is unclear. V was clipped by 2 bases and J by 6 bases, with 11 bases between them. Germline CDR1 is LGHDT and CDR2 is YNNKEL (reference sequence). The CDR3 totals 14 residues. The CDR3 DNA is TGTGCCAGCAGCCAATCACCCTACCCCAATGAGCAGTTCTTC. It codes for CASSQSPYPNEQFF.

This rearrangement joins TRBV5-1 to TRBJ1-1; 9 positions agree with TRBD1. The J segment lost 5 bases and the V segment lost 0 bases, leaving 2 bases of the junction unmatched. CDR3 length: 14 residues. Germline lookup yields CDR1 SGHRS and CDR2 YFSETQ. The CDR3 loop reads CASSLGTGETEAFF. The CDR3 DNA reads TGCGCCAGCAGCTTGGGGACAGGGGAAACTGAAGCTTTCTTT.

The gene calls are TRBV3-1 (or the pseudogene TRBV3-2) and TRBJ1-6, with D maybe TRBD1 (5 bases). Trimming pared 5 bases from V and 7 bases from J, leaving 15 bases between. The CDR3 runs 15 residues. Germline V lookup: CDR1 LGHDT, CDR2 YNNKEL (reference sequence). CDR3 sequence reads: CASSSNSGVNSPLHF. In DNA, the CDR3 is TGTGCCAGCAGCTCAAACTCGGGGGTCAATTCACCCCTCCACTTT.

The rearrangement links TRBV9 to TRBJ2-4; a weak D match, TRBD2 (6 bases). The germline V gene has CDR1 SGDLS and CDR2 YYNGEE. The CDR3 is 15 residues long. V dropped 4 bases and J dropped 5 bases, with 16 bases sitting between them. The CDR3 loop is CASSPTGGPENIQYF. CDR3 coding DNA: TGTGCCAGCAGCCCTACCGGAGGGCCCGAAAACATTCAGTACTTC.

The genes are TRBV27 and TRBJ2-1; 13 bases match TRBD2. Germline lookup yields CDR1 MNHEY and CDR2 SMNVEV (reference sequence). Trimming at V came to 3 bases and at J to 8 bases, leaving 10 bases not matched to a gene. The CDR3 runs 17 residues. The CDR3 DNA reads TGTGCCAGCAGTTTCCGTCCCGGGACTAGCGGGACACATGAGCAGTTCTTC. This encodes CASSFRPGTSGTHEQFF.

This chain's CDR3 is CASSSGTRGTGELFF. The DNA of the CDR3 is TGTGCCAGCAGCTCCGGGACTAGAGGCACCGGGGAGCTGTTTTTT. The chain has TRBV7-3 and TRBJ2-2, with 8 positions matching TRBD2. V was pared by 4 bases and J by 4 bases, with 5 bases of the junction left unmatched. This CDR3 region has 15 residues. Germline V CDR1 and CDR2: SGHTA, FQGTGA.

The V and J genes are TRBV19 and TRBJ2-7; D gene unclear. The germline V gene has CDR1 LNHDA and CDR2 SQIVND (reference sequence). This CDR3 contains 16 residues. Trimming left V 0 bases short and J 2 bases short, with 14 bases between. CDR3 DNA sequence: TGTGCCAGTAGTATAGAGGCAGCACCGAAACCCTACGAGCAGTACTTC. This translates into CASSIEAAPKPYEQYF.

This sequence joins TRBV9 and TRBJ2-1; TRBD2 matches at 11 bases. The length of the CDR3 is 16 residues. The V and J ends lost 0 bases and 5 bases, in that order; junction bases with no gene match: 4. Germline CDR1 is SGDLS and CDR2 is YYNGEE. The CDR3 DNA reads as TGTGCCAGCAGCGTAGACGGGACTAGCGGTCACAATGAGCAGTTCTTC. Its translation is CASSVDGTSGHNEQFF.

The chain has TRBV27 and TRBJ2-7, with 11 nucleotides matching TRBD2. This CDR3 is built from 14 residues. Germline CDR1 and CDR2: MNHEY and SMNVEV (reference sequence). The V segment lost 6 bases and the J segment 2 bases; nucleotides outside the gene matches: 3. Here the CDR3 reads CASRRLAGPYEQYF. The DNA of the CDR3 is TGTGCCAGCAGGCGACTAGCGGGACCCTACGAGCAGTACTTC.

A single count supports this clone. The gene calls are TRBV19 and TRBJ1-1, with TRBD1 as a possible D gene (5 bases). The ends were cut back, 6 bases at V and 1 base at J, with 12 bases in the middle. CDR3 length: 14 residues. Germline V gene lookup returns CDR1 LNHDA and CDR2 SQIVND (reference sequence). The CDR3: CASRAWRGNTEAFF. CDR3 coding DNA: TGTGCCAGTAGAGCCTGGAGGGGGAACACTGAAGCTTTCTTT.